This TCR beta chain was found in a study of T cell responses to AZD1222 COVID-19 vaccine. Study summary: Pooled together were second doses at about 4 or about 12 weeks.

Study conclusions and caveats: Repertoire sampling was restricted to post-peak T cell response timepoints. Among spike-specific TCRs, nearly half reportedly target unmutated variant regions. The study found Spike-specific TCR breadth and depth rose after two AZD1222 doses.

This CDR3 has 14 residues. Germline assignment: CDR1 SNHLY and CDR2 FYNNEI. With 6 bases removed from V and 0 bases from J, the gap between germline ends came to 12 bases. Remarks on this clone: Its matching antigen is unknown.

Only in-frame clones appear in the TCRdb table, and some are missing; sequencing was by immunoSEQ multiplex PCR. This sample has 45,000 to 55,000 clones, with around four fifths found just once. The genes are TRBV2 and TRBJ2-7; D is ambiguous. Sequenced material: peripheral blood, taken on day 0 of AZD1222 vaccination. This TCR was sampled from an adult in good health. Written as DNA, the CDR3 is TGTGCCAGCAGGGACGTCTCGAGCTCCTACGAGCAGTACTTC. Protein: CASRDVSSSYEQYF.